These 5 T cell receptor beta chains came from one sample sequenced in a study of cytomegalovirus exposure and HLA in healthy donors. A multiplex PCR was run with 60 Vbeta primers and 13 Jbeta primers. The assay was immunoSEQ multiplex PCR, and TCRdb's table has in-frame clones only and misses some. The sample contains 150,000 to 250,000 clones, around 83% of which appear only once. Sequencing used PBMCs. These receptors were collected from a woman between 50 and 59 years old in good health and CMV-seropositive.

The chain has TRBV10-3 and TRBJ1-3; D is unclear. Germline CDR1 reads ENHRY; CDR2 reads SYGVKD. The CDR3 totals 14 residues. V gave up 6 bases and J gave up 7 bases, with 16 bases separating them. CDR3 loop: CAISQGRGGNTIYF. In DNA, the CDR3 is TGTGCCATCAGCCAAGGACGGGGAGGGAACACCATATATTTT.

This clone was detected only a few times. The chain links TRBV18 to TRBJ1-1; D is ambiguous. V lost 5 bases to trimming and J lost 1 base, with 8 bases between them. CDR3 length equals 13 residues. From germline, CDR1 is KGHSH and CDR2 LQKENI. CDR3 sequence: CASSEGSNTEAFF. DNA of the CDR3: TGTGCCAGCTCAGAGGGATCGAACACTGAAGCTTTCTTT.

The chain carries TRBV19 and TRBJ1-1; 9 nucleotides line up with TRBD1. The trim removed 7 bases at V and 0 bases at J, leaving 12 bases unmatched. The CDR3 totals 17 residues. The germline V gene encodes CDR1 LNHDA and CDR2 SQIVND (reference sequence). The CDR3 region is CASTRRGTGTMNTEAFF. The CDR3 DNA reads TGTGCCAGTACCCGGAGGGGGACAGGGACCATGAACACTGAAGCTTTCTTT.

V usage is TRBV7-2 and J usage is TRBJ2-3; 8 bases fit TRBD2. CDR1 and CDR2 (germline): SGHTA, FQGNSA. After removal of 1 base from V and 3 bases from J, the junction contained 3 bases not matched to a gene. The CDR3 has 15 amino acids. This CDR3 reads CASSLDGGATDTQYF. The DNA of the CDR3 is TGTGCCAGCAGCTTAGACGGGGGGGCTACAGATACGCAGTATTTT.

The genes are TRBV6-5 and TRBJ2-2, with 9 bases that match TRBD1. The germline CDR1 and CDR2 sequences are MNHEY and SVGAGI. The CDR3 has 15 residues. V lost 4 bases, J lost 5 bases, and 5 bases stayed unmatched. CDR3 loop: CASSFRDRATGELFF. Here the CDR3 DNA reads TGTGCCAGCAGTTTCCGGGACAGGGCTACCGGGGAGCTGTTTTTT.